This entry is about one T cell receptor beta chain. V shed 6 bases and J 5 bases; nucleotides not matched to a gene: 14. This CDR3 contains 19 residues. The data belong to a study of regulatory T cells in long-lasting Graves disease. HTBI primers from iRepertoire and Arm-PCR of CDR3 regions yielded the TCR beta libraries. TCRdb re-analysed the multiplex PCR reads in MiXCR, keeping a single row per CDR3 protein. The profile shows hundreds of thousands of distinct CDR3 sequences, approximately 15% of them singletons. Time point denoted: newly diagnosed GD, antithyroid drugs for less than 3 months. Researchers made the TCR library from RNA that was extracted from PBMCs. Separately, the same data were catalogued under a study of T cells in Graves' hyperthyroidism and ophthalmopathy.

The source is a woman in her twenties or thirties with Graves disease. This chain links TRBV12-3 or TRBV12-4 with TRBJ2-1; TRBD2 matches at 15 bases. This material consisted of peripheral blood mononuclear cells (PBMCs), taken at new diagnosis, from a patient treated with antithyroid drugs. The CDR3 DNA reads TGTGCCAGCAGGCGGCCGGGACTAGCGGGAGGCGGGATTGACAATGAGCAGTTCTTC. Its translation is CASRRPGLAGGGIDNEQFF.